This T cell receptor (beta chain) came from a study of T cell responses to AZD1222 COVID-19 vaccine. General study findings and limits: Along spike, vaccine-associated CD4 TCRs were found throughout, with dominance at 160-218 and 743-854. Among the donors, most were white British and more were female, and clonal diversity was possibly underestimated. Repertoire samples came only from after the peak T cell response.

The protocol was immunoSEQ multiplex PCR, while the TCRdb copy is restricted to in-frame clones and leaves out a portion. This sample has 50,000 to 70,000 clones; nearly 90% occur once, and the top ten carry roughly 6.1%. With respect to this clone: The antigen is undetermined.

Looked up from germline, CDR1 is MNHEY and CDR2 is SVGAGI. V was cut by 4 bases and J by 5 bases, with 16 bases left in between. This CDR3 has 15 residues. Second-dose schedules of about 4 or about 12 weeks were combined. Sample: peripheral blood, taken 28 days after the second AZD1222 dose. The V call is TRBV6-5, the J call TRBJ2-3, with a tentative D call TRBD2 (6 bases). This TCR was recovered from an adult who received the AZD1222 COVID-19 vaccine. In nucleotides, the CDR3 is TGTGCCAGCAGTTCACGACTAGTTGGGGTAGATACGCAGTATTTT. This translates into CASSSRLVGVDTQYF.